What follows are 31 T cell receptor beta chains derived from one specimen sequenced in a study of T cells in Graves' hyperthyroidism and ophthalmopathy. Amplified regions were TCR beta CDR3 sequences from RNA transcripts. The HTBI set primed first-round TCR CDR3 RT-PCR. From the multiplex PCR reads, TCRdb called clonotypes with MiXCR, one entry per CDR3 protein. The repertoire holds approximately 600,000 distinct CDR3 sequences, about 15% seen once, with roughly 6.2% in the top ten. The sample comprised blood. The source of these receptors is a woman in her 30s with Graves' hyperthyroidism that later progressed to Graves' ophthalmopathy.

This clonotype occurred a few times. The V call is TRBV19, the J call TRBJ1-5; TRBD1 is a possible D gene (6 bases). This CDR3 comprises 14 residues. The germline CDR1 and CDR2 sequences are LNHDA and SQIVND (reference sequence). V lost 7 bases and J 5 bases, leaving 15 bases between the germline ends. CDR3 coding DNA: TGTGCCAGTACGGGGGGAGGGGGACATCAGCCCCAGCATTTT. This translates into CASTGGGGHQPQHF.

This chain joins TRBV2 and TRBJ2-7; D perhaps matches TRBD2 (5 bases). This CDR3 comprises 14 residues. Trimming removed 5 bases from V and 6 bases from J, with 17 bases in between. Germline CDR1 and CDR2: SNHLY and FYNNEI. The CDR3 here is CASSLQRSSPEQYF. Here the CDR3 DNA reads TGTGCCAGCAGTCTACAGCGGAGCTCTCCCGAGCAGTACTTC.

This clonotype was observed many times. The V and J genes are TRBV15 and TRBJ1-1; no definite D call. Between the trimmed V and J ends, which lost 0 bases and 5 bases, there was a span of 13 bases. There are 15 residues in the CDR3. Germline CDR1 reads LNHNV; CDR2 reads YYDKDF (reference sequence). The CDR3 here is CATSRDKAVQTEAFF. The DNA for the CDR3 is TGTGCCACCAGCAGAGATAAGGCGGTACAAACTGAAGCTTTCTTT.

This clonotype occurred a few times. The CDR3 here is CASSQGSGRVPETQYF. As DNA, the CDR3 is TGCGCCAGCAGCCAAGGTAGCGGGAGAGTCCCGGAGACCCAGTACTTC. The J gene is TRBJ2-5, the V gene TRBV4-3; 9 bases are a match to TRBD2. The CDR3 runs to 16 residues. CDR1 and CDR2 from the germline V gene are LGHNA and YSLEER. The trim removed 1 base at V and 5 bases at J, leaving 8 bases unmatched.

The genes are TRBV6-1 and TRBJ2-7; maybe TRBD1 (6 bases). There are 15 residues in the CDR3. V lost 6 bases and J 5 bases, leaving 20 bases between the germline ends. Germline V gives CDR1 MNHNS, CDR2 SASEGT. The CDR3 bases are TGTGCCAGCAGCGATAACTCCAGGGGCGCGGACGAGCAGTACTTC. Its translation: CASSDNSRGADEQYF.

V is TRBV6-2 or TRBV6-3 and J is TRBJ2-7; no firm D call. This CDR3 has 12 residues. From germline, CDR1 is MNHEY and CDR2 SVGEGT. V was shortened by 6 bases and J by 5 bases, with 11 bases between the two germline ends. CDR3 DNA: TGTGCCAGCAGCCCTGGACGGGACGAGCAGTACTTC. Translation gives CASSPGRDEQYF.

This clonotype was recorded at least ten times. The chain joins TRBV10-3 to TRBJ2-3; D is possibly TRBD1 or TRBD2 (5 bases each). The V and J ends lost 8 bases and 1 base respectively, with 16 bases between them. CDR1 and CDR2 from the germline V gene are ENHRY and SYGVKD. The CDR3 totals 15 residues. The CDR3 nucleotides read TGTGCCATCCTTGGGGGTGATGGGGGCACAGATACGCAGTATTTT. It translates to CAILGGDGGTDTQYF.

Ten or more counts support this clonotype. CDR3: CATSDGRQGSSGNTIYF. The DNA of the CDR3 is TGTGCCACCAGTGATGGGAGACAGGGGAGCTCTGGAAACACCATATATTTT. The V gene is TRBV24-1, the J gene TRBJ1-3, with 8 bases lining up with TRBD1. With V trimmed by 3 bases and J by 0 bases, 6 bases remained unmatched. The germline CDR1 and CDR2 sequences are KGHDR and SFDVKD. CDR3 length equals 17 residues.

This clonotype was found a few times. The J gene is TRBJ2-1, the V gene TRBV5-5, with D perhaps TRBD2 (5 bases). Germline V lookup: CDR1 SGHKS, CDR2 YYEKEE (reference sequence). V gave up 2 bases and J gave up 2 bases, with 26 bases separating them. The CDR3 contains 20 residues. The CDR3 DNA reads TGTGCCAGCAGCTTATCGAAGACAACCGCCCGGGATCCTCCCTACAATGAGCAGTTCTTC. It yields the protein CASSLSKTTARDPPYNEQFF. Supplemented by reference TRBV5-5 and TRBJ2-1, the full variable domain reads DAGVTQSPTHLIKTRGQQVTLRCSPISGHKSVSWYQQVLGQGPQFIFQYYEKEERGRGNFPDRFSARQFPNYSSELNVNALLLGDSALYLCASSLSKTTARDPPYNEQFFGPGTRLTVL.

The V call is TRBV9, the J call TRBJ2-1; D not certain. CDR1 and CDR2 from the germline V gene are SGDLS and YYNGEE. Trimming stripped 0 bases from V and 0 bases from J, with 10 bases between. This CDR3 has 16 residues. In nucleotides, the CDR3 is TGTGCCAGCAGCGTAGCGGATTACAGCTCCTACAATGAGCAGTTCTTC. It translates to CASSVADYSSYNEQFF.

This clonotype showed up many times. This chain connects TRBV20-1 to TRBJ1-1; D ambiguous. The CDR3 totals 11 residues. Germline V gene lookup returns CDR1 DFQATT and CDR2 SNEGSKA (reference sequence). Trimming took 7 bases from V and 1 from J, leaving 7 bases between them. In DNA form, the CDR3 reads TGCAGTGTAAATCCGAACACTGAAGCTTTCTTT. It encodes CSVNPNTEAFF.

V gene TRBV20-1 combines with J gene TRBJ2-7; D may be TRBD2 (6 bases). The CDR3 has 15 residues. Germline V gene lookup returns CDR1 DFQATT and CDR2 SNEGSKA (reference sequence). V lost 3 bases and J 2 bases, leaving 17 bases between the germline ends. The CDR3 protein is CSASSPRDSTYEQYF. For the CDR3, the DNA is TGCAGTGCTAGCTCACCCCGGGACTCCACCTACGAGCAGTACTTC.

The chain couples TRBV19 to TRBJ2-7; 8 bases align to TRBD2. The germline gives CDR1 LNHDA, CDR2 SQIVND (reference sequence). The CDR3 runs 14 residues. With 7 bases clipped from V and 6 bases from J, the junction kept 11 bases outside the gene matches. CDR3 protein: CASNMERERGEQYF. In DNA, the CDR3 is TGTGCCAGTAATATGGAGCGGGAGAGGGGCGAGCAGTACTTC. The full variable domain, with the rest looked up from reference TRBV19 and TRBJ2-7, is DGGITQSPKYLFRKEGQNVTLSCEQNLNHDAMYWYRQDPGQGLRLIYYSQIVNDFQKGDIAEGYSVSREKKESFPLTVTSAQKNPTAFYLCASNMERERGEQYFGPGTRLTVT.

This clonotype was seen many times. The CDR3: CAITQDRQSYGYTF. CDR3 in DNA: TGTGCCATAACCCAAGATCGACAGTCCTATGGCTACACCTTC. V usage is TRBV10-3 and J usage is TRBJ1-2; the D gene is possibly TRBD1 (5 bases). Deletions cut 9 bases from V and 4 bases from J, with 18 bases between. CDR1 ENHRY and CDR2 SYGVKD come from the germline V gene. The CDR3 consists of 14 residues.

To note about this clonotype: Possible read error: a much larger clone is one base away. This chain uses TRBV25-1 with TRBJ2-1, with TRBD2 identical over 7 bases. Germline V gene sequence: CDR1 MGHDK, CDR2 SYGVNS. The CDR3 totals 18 residues. With V trimmed by 3 bases and J by 9 bases, 20 bases remained unmatched. CDR3 bases: TGTGCCAGCAGTGATCGCTACGGGCGGGACCCCGGGGGGACTGAGCAGTTCTTC. This sequence encodes CASSDRYGRDPGGTEQFF.

This clonotype was observed at least ten times. The V call is TRBV29-1, the J call TRBJ2-1; TRBD1 matches at 9 bases. J gave up 8 bases and V 8 bases, and 13 bases lay outside the gene matches. The CDR3 contains 14 residues. In germline, CDR1 is SQVTM, CDR2 ANQGSEA. The CDR3 DNA follows: TGCAGCTCAGATCGGACAGGGGCCGGCGATGAGCAGTTCTTC. Translation: CSSDRTGAGDEQFF.

This clonotype has at least ten counts. The rearrangement uses TRBV27 and TRBJ2-3; the D is unclear. CDR1 is MNHEY, CDR2 SMNVEV, per germline (reference sequence). V was clipped by 2 bases and J by 2 bases, with 14 bases between them. CDR3 size: 16 residues. CDR3 loop: CASSLTPLGSTDTQYF. In nucleotides, the CDR3 is TGTGCCAGCAGTTTAACCCCTTTGGGATCCACAGATACGCAGTATTTT.

The CDR3 region has the DNA TGTGCCAGCAGTAAGACGGGGCAGGATGACTCTGGGGCCAACGTCCTGACTTTC. The encoded protein is CASSKTGQDDSGANVLTF. The chain joins TRBV6-1 to TRBJ2-6; either TRBD1 or TRBD2 may supply D (5 bases each). The CDR3 is made up of 18 amino acids. Trimming shortened V by 5 bases and J by 0 bases, and 17 bases separated the two germline ends. Germline assignment: CDR1 MNHNS and CDR2 SASEGT.

This clonotype showed up just a few times. The chain carries TRBV4-3 and TRBJ1-2; D is unclear. Trimming took 4 bases from V and 2 from J, leaving 17 bases between them. Germline V gene data show CDR1 as LGHNA and CDR2 as YSLEER. The length of the CDR3 is 16 residues. CDR3 sequence: CASSPQAGGLNYGYTF. CDR3 DNA sequence: TGCGCCAGCAGCCCCCAAGCCGGCGGTTTGAACTATGGCTACACCTTC.

The chain has TRBV4-1 and TRBJ2-1; 9 positions agree with TRBD2. The CDR3 sequence is 19 residues long. After removal of 3 bases from V and 7 bases from J, the junction contained 19 bases not matched to a gene. The germline CDR1 and CDR2 sequences are MGHRA and YSYEKL. The CDR3: CASSQTLALRASGTNEQFF. Here the CDR3 DNA reads TGCGCCAGCAGCCAGACCCTTGCGTTGAGAGCTAGCGGGACTAATGAGCAGTTCTTC.

This clonotype appeared many times. This chain joins TRBV20-1 and TRBJ2-1; possibly TRBD2 for D (6 bases). V was trimmed by 1 base and J by 5 bases, leaving 21 bases between them. Germline V gene sequence: CDR1 DFQATT, CDR2 SNEGSKA (reference sequence). This CDR3 spans 17 amino acids. DNA of the CDR3: TGCAGTGCTAGAGTTCGGGAGCTAAACTTTACACACAATGAGCAGTTCTTC. Translated: CSARVRELNFTHNEQFF.

The chain is built from TRBV20-1 and TRBJ1-1; a weak D match, TRBD1 (5 bases). Per germline, CDR1 DFQATT and CDR2 SNEGSKA (reference sequence). This CDR3 comprises 14 residues. The ends were cut back, 2 bases at V and 4 bases at J, with 14 bases in the middle. CDR3 in DNA: TGCAGTGCTAGACCGGCCAGGGAGGGCACTGAAGCTTTCTTT. Protein sequence: CSARPAREGTEAFF.

The table lists this clonotype with many counts. V usage is TRBV11-3 and J usage is TRBJ1-1, with D perhaps matching TRBD1 (5 bases). This CDR3 comprises 15 residues. Germline V gene data show CDR1 as SGHNT and CDR2 as YENEEA. V lost 9 bases and J lost 0, with 17 bases in between. This CDR3 is CASTPGPMLNTEAFF. The CDR3, as DNA: TGTGCCAGTACTCCGGGACCGATGTTGAACACTGAAGCTTTCTTT.

This clonotype was counted ten times or more. The V call is TRBV7-3, the J call TRBJ2-5; 7 bases fit TRBD1. With 5 bases clipped from V and 0 bases from J, the junction kept 3 bases outside the gene matches. The CDR3 totals 14 residues. Per the germline V gene, CDR1 is SGHTA and CDR2 is FQGTGA. The CDR3 sequence: CASSPDRYQETQYF. DNA for the CDR3: TGTGCCAGCAGCCCGGACAGGTACCAAGAGACCCAGTACTTC. Complete variable domain (other parts from reference TRBV7-3 and TRBJ2-5): GAGVSQTPSNKVTEKGKYVELRCDPISGHTALYWYRQSLGQGPEFLIYFQGTGAADDSGLPNDRFFAVRPEGSVSTLKIQRTERGDSAVYLCASSPDRYQETQYFGPGTRLLVL.

This clonotype has only a few counts. The rearrangement uses TRBV19 and TRBJ1-5; 8 nucleotides match TRBD1. The germline V gene encodes CDR1 LNHDA and CDR2 SQIVND (reference sequence). Germline trimming cut 6 bases from V and 6 bases from J; bases unmatched to any gene: 10. The CDR3 contains 15 residues. The CDR3 protein is CASSAPGRGLQPQHF. CDR3 coding DNA: TGTGCCAGTAGCGCCCCCGGCAGGGGGCTTCAGCCCCAGCATTTT.

The V gene is TRBV5-8, the J gene TRBJ2-5, with TRBD2 matching over 9 bases. Germline lookup yields CDR1 SGHTS and CDR2 YDEGEE. Trimming took 1 base from V and 2 from J; bases not matched to a gene: 9. The CDR3 covers 17 residues. CDR3 DNA sequence: TGTGCCAGCAGCTTGCATCTAGGACTAGCGTATCAAGAGACCCAGTACTTC. Protein sequence: CASSLHLGLAYQETQYF.

The chain has TRBV6-6 and TRBJ1-2, with D maybe TRBD1 (6 bases). The V end lost 2 bases, the J end lost 7 bases, and 17 bases lay between the germline ends. The V gene's germline CDR1 is MNHNY and CDR2 SVGAGI (reference sequence). The CDR3 is 15 residues long. The CDR3 is CASSYQVFGGFGYTF. The DNA for the CDR3 is TGTGCCAGCAGTTACCAAGTGTTCGGGGGCTTTGGCTACACCTTC.

This clonotype was detected a few times. The chain is built from TRBV12-3 or TRBV12-4 and TRBJ1-5; no clear D gene. The CDR3 is 12 residues long. V dropped 8 bases and J dropped 3 bases, with 8 bases sitting between them. CDR3: CASSPANQPQHF. CDR3 coding DNA: TGTGCCAGCTCCCCAGCCAATCAGCCCCAGCATTTT.

This clonotype was seen repeatedly, ten times or more. This chain connects TRBV12-3 or TRBV12-4 to TRBJ1-1; a possible D gene is TRBD1 (6 bases). V dropped 4 bases and J dropped 4 bases, with 25 bases sitting between them. This CDR3 has 18 residues. Here the CDR3 reads CASSSDSAWRQGRTEAFF. The CDR3 nucleotides read TGTGCCAGCAGTTCGGACTCAGCCTGGCGGCAGGGGCGCACTGAAGCTTTCTTT.

This clonotype was recorded a few times. The chain carries TRBV6-5 and TRBJ2-7, with TRBD2 matching 8 bases. Germline V CDR1 and CDR2: MNHEY, SVGAGI. J gave up 0 bases and V 4 bases, and 5 bases lay outside the gene matches. This CDR3 contains 15 residues. CDR3 bases: TGTGCCAGCAGTTCTCGGGGGGGTGACTCCTACGAGCAGTACTTC. Translating it yields CASSSRGGDSYEQYF.

This chain uses TRBV5-5 with TRBJ1-1; 9 positions agree with TRBD1. Germline V gene data show CDR1 as SGHKS and CDR2 as YYEKEE (reference sequence). V gave up 3 bases and J gave up 4 bases; unmatched junction bases: 10. This CDR3 contains 16 residues. The DNA for the CDR3 is TGTGCCAGCAGCTCCCGACAGGGGGTAGAGGCCACTGAAGCTTTCTTT. It codes for CASSSRQGVEATEAFF.